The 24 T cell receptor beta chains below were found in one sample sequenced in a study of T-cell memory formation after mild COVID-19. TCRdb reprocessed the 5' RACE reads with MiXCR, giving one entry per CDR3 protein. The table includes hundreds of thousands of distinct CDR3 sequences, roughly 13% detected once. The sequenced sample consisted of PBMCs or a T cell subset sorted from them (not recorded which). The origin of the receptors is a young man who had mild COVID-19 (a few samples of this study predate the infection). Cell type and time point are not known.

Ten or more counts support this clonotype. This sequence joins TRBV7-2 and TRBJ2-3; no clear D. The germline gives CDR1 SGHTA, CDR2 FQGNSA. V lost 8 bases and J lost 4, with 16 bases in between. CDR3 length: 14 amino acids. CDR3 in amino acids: CASRPHTRADTQYF. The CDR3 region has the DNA TGTGCCAGCCGCCCCCACACCCGGGCAGATACGCAGTATTTT.

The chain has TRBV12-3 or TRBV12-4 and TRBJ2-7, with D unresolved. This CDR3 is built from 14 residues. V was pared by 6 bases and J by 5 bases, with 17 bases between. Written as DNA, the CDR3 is TGTGCCAGCAGCAGATCGGGTTCTCGGCACGAGCAGTACTTC. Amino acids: CASSRSGSRHEQYF.

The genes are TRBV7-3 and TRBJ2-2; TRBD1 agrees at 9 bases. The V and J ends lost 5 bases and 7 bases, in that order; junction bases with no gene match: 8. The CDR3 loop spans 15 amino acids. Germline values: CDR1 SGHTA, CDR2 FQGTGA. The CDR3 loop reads CASSPRTGEGGELFF. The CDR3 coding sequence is TGTGCCAGCAGCCCCCGGACAGGGGAAGGCGGGGAGCTGTTTTTT.

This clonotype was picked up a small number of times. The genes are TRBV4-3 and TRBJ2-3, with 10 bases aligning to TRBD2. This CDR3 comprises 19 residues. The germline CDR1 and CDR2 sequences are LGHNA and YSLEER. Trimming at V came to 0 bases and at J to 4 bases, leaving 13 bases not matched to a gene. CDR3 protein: CASSQDSGKRGGQSDTQYF. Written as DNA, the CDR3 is TGCGCCAGCAGCCAAGATTCGGGCAAGCGGGGGGGCCAATCAGATACGCAGTATTTT.

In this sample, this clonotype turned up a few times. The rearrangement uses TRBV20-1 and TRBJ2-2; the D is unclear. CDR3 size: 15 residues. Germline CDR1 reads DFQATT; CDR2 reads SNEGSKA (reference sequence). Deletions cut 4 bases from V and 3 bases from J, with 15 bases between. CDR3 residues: CSAKVPGMDTGELFF. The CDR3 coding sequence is TGCAGTGCTAAGGTTCCTGGGATGGACACCGGGGAGCTGTTTTTT.

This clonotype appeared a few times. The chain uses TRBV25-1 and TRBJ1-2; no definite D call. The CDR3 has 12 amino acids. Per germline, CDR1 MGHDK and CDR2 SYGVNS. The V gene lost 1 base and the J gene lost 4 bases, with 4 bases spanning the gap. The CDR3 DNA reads TGTGCCAGCAGTGAATTCCCCTATGGCTACACCTTC. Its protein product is CASSEFPYGYTF.

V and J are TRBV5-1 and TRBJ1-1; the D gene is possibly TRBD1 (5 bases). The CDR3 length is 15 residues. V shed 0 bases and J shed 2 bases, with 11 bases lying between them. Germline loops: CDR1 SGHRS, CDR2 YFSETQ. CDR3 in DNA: TGCGCCAGCAGCTTGGCACCGACAGCCAACACTGAAGCTTTCTTT. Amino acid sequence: CASSLAPTANTEAFF.

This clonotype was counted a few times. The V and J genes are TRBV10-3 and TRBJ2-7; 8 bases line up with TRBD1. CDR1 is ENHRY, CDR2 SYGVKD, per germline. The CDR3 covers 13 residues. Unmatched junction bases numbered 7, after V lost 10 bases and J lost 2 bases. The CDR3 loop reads CASRTGPPYEQYF. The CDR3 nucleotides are TGTGCCAGCAGGACAGGGCCTCCCTACGAGCAGTACTTC.

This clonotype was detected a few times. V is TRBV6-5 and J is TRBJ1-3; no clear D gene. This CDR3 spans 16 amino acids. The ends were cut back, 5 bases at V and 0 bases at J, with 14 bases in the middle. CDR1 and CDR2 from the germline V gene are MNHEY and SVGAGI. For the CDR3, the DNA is TGTGCCAGCAGTCGAGCAGGTTTCTTCTCTGGAAACACCATATATTTT. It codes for CASSRAGFFSGNTIYF.

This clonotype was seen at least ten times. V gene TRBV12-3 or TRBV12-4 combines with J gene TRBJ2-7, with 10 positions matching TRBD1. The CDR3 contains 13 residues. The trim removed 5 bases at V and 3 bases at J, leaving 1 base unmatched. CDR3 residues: CASSRDRGYEQYF. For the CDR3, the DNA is TGTGCCAGCAGTCGGGACAGGGGCTACGAGCAGTACTTC.

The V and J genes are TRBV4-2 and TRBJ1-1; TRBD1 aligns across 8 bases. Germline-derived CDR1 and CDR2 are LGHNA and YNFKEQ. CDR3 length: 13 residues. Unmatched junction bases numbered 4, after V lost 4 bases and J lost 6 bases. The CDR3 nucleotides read TGTGCCAGCAGCCGATGGACAGGGTCTGAAGCTTTCTTT. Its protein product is CASSRWTGSEAFF.

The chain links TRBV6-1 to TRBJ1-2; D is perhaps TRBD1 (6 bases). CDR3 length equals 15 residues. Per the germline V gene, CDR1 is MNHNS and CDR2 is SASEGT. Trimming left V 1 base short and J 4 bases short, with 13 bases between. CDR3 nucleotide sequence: TGTGCCAGCAGTGAAGAGGGCACAGGGTCCTATGGCTACACCTTC. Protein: CASSEEGTGSYGYTF.

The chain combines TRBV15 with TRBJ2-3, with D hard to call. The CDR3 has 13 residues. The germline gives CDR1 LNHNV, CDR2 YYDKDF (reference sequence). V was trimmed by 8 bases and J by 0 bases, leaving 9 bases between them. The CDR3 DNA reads TGTGCCACCGGGCAAGCTAGCACAGATACGCAGTATTTT. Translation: CATGQASTDTQYF. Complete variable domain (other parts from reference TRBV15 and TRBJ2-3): DAMVIQNPRYQVTQFGKPVTLSCSQTLNHNVMYWYQQKSSQAPKLLFHYYDKDFNNEADTPDNFQSRRPNTSFCFLDIRSPGLGDTAMYLCATGQASTDTQYFGPGTRLTVL.

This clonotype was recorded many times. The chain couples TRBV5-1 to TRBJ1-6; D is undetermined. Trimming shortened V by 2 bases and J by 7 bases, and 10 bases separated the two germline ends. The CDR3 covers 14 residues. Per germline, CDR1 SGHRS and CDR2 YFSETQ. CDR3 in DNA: TGCGCCAGCAGCTTCCGGGTCAGCAATTCACCCCTCCACTTT. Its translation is CASSFRVSNSPLHF.

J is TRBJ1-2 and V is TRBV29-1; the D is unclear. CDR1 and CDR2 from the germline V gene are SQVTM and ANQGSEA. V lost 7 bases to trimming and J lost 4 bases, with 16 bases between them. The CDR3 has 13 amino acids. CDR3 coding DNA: TGCAGCGCCGAGACGGATGAGATCTATGGCTACACCTTC. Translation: CSAETDEIYGYTF.

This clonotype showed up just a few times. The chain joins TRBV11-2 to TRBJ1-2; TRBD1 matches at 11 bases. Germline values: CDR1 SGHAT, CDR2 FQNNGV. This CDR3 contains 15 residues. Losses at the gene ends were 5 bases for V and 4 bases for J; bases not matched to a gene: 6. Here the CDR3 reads CASSLGQGGVYGYTF. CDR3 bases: TGTGCCAGCAGCCTGGGACAGGGGGGCGTCTATGGCTACACCTTC.

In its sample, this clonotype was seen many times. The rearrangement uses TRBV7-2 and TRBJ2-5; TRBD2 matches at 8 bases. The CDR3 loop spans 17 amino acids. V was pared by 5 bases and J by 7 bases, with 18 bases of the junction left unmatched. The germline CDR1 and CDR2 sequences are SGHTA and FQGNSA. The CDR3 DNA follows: TGTGCCAGCAGCCCACCGGGACTAGTTACCGTCCGTGGGACCCAGTACTTC. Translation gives CASSPPGLVTVRGTQYF.

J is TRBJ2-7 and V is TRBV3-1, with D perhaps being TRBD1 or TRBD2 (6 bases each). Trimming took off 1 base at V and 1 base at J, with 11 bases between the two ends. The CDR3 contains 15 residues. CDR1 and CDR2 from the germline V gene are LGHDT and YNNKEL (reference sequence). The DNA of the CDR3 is TGTGCCAGCAGCCAAGGGTCGGGGGCATCCTACGAGCAGTACTTC. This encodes CASSQGSGASYEQYF.

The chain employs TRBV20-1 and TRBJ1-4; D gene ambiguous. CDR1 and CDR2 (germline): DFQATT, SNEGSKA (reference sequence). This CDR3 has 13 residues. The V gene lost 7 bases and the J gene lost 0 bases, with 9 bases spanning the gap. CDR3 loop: CSVILSTNEKLFF. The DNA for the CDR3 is TGCAGTGTAATACTATCAACTAATGAAAAACTGTTTTTT.

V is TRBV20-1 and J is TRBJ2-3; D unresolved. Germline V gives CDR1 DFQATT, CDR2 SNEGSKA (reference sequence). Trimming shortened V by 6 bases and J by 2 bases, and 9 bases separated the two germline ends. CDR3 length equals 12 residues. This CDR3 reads CSAPGTTDTQYF. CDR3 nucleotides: TGCAGTGCGCCTGGTACCACAGATACGCAGTATTTT.

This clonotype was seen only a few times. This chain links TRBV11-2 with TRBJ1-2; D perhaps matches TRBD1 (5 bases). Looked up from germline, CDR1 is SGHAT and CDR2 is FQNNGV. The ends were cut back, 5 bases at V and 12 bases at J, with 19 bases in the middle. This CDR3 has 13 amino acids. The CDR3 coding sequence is TGTGCCAGCAGCCTGGCCGGGACCGAGGTACACACCTTC. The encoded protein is CASSLAGTEVHTF.

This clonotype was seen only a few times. The CDR3 loop reads CASSPGRLNTEAFF. The CDR3 DNA reads TGTGCCAGCAGCCCTGGGCGGTTGAACACTGAAGCTTTCTTT. The rearrangement uses TRBV7-2 and TRBJ1-1; D uncertain. Trimming stripped 5 bases from V and 0 bases from J, with 10 bases between. The CDR3 contains 14 residues. CDR1 and CDR2 from the germline V gene are SGHTA and FQGNSA.

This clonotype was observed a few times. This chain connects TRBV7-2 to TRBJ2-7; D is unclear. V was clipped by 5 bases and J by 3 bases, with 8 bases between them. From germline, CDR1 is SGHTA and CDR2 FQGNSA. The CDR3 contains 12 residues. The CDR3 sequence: CASSISGYEQYF. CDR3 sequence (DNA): TGTGCCAGCAGCATCTCGGGCTACGAGCAGTACTTC.

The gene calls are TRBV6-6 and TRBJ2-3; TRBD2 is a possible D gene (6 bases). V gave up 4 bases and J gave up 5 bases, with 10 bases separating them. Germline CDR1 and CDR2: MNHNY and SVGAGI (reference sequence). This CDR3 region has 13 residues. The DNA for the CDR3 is TGTGCCAGCAGTTTCGGGGGAGTAGATACGCAGTATTTT. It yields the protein CASSFGGVDTQYF.